The 25 T cell receptor beta chains listed next were all sequenced from one sample in a study of T-cell reconstitution after alpha-beta-depleted transplantation in children. A TCRbeta library incorporating unique molecular identifiers was prepared. A single record per CDR3 protein comes from TCRdb applying MiXCR to the PCR reads. The sample carries 440,000 or so distinct CDR3 sequences, approximately 10% recorded once. Source: PBMCs from the stem cell graft donor, taken from the stem cell graft. These receptors all come from a human donor who donated a stem cell graft to a child with acute myeloid leukemia.

The chain is built from TRBV25-1 and TRBJ2-3; TRBD2 aligns across 9 bases. In germline, CDR1 is MGHDK, CDR2 SYGVNS. The CDR3 totals 17 residues. The V gene end was trimmed by 1 base and the J gene end by 2 bases; junction bases not matched to a gene: 7. The CDR3 loop reads CASSELTLAGTTDTQYF. The DNA for the CDR3 is TGTGCCAGCAGTGAATTGACTCTAGCGGGGACCACAGATACGCAGTATTTT.

A few counts support this clonotype. The chain is built from TRBV12-3 or TRBV12-4 and TRBJ2-3; 10 positions match TRBD2. V lost 3 bases to trimming and J lost 4 bases; unmatched junction nucleotides: 4. This CDR3 has 15 amino acids. The CDR3 DNA reads as TGTGCCAGCAGTTTGCTAGCGGGAGCCTCAGATACGCAGTATTTT. Protein sequence: CASSLLAGASDTQYF.

The chain uses TRBV5-1 and TRBJ1-2; perhaps TRBD1 as D (6 bases). V lost 4 bases, J lost 3 bases, and 22 bases lay in between. The CDR3 runs to 17 residues. Germline assignment: CDR1 SGHRS and CDR2 YFSETQ. The CDR3 loop is CASSPGHLNLWDYGYTF. The CDR3 region has the DNA TGCGCCAGCAGCCCGGGACACTTAAATCTTTGGGACTATGGCTACACCTTC.

This sequence joins TRBV7-2 and TRBJ2-7; no firm D call. Trimming took off 5 bases at V and 3 bases at J, with 17 bases between the two ends. The V gene's germline CDR1 is SGHTA and CDR2 FQGNSA. The CDR3 covers 15 residues. In nucleotides, the CDR3 is TGTGCCAGCAGCCTTCCCCTGCGGAACCACTACGAGCAGTACTTC. Its protein product is CASSLPLRNHYEQYF.

V usage is TRBV7-8 and J usage is TRBJ2-3; 7 nucleotides agree with TRBD2. Germline loops: CDR1 SGHVS, CDR2 FQNEAQ. The CDR3 length is 13 residues. V lost 4 bases, J lost 4 bases, and 2 bases stayed unmatched. CDR3 amino acids: CASSSSGSDTQYF. CDR3 nucleotide sequence: TGTGCCAGCAGCTCTAGCGGCTCAGATACGCAGTATTTT. Combining the CDR3 with reference TRBV7-8 and TRBJ2-3 gives the whole variable domain GAGVSQSPRYKVAKRGQDVALRCDPISGHVSLFWYQQALGQGPEFLTYFQNEAQLDKSGLPSDRFFAERPEGSVSTLKIQRTQQEDSAVYLCASSSSGSDTQYFGPGTRLTVL.

This clonotype was picked up many times. The chain combines TRBV2 with TRBJ1-5; TRBD1 matches 9 bases. V shed 11 bases and J 4 bases; nucleotides not matched to a gene: 6. The CDR3 runs 13 residues. The V gene's germline CDR1 is SNHLY and CDR2 FYNNEI. CDR3 sequence (DNA): TGTGCCTCACAGGGGGCTCGTAATCAGCCCCAGCATTTT. It specifies CASQGARNQPQHF.

This clonotype has just one count. A much larger clone differs from this one at a single base, so this may be a read error. V and J are TRBV20-1 and TRBJ2-7; a possible D gene is TRBD2 (6 bases). CDR1 is DFQATT, CDR2 SNEGSKA, per germline (reference sequence). V lost 7 bases to trimming and J lost 6 bases, with 10 bases between them. The CDR3 runs to 10 residues. CDR3 DNA: TGCAGTGTGGGGGGAACCGAGCAGTACTTC. Translated, it gives CSVGGTEQYF.

The chain is built from TRBV7-3 and TRBJ2-7, with TRBD2 identical over 8 bases. This CDR3 has 14 residues. Germline values: CDR1 SGHTA, CDR2 FQGTGA. The junction had 10 bases not matched to a gene; V was cut back by 6 bases and J by 6 bases. The CDR3 loop reads CASRGRGVRLEQYV. In DNA, the CDR3 is TGTGCCAGCAGGGGGCGGGGGGTACGTCTCGAGCAGTACGTC.

A few counts support this clonotype. This chain joins TRBV20-1 and TRBJ2-7; D is uncertain. In germline, CDR1 is DFQATT, CDR2 SNEGSKA (reference sequence). The CDR3 runs to 12 residues. V shed 3 bases and J shed 6 bases, with 12 bases lying between them. CDR3 sequence reads: CSASVGIAEQYF. In nucleotides, the CDR3 is TGCAGTGCTAGCGTCGGAATAGCCGAGCAGTACTTC.

The CDR3 nucleotides are TGTGCCAGCAGATTCCTACTAGCGGGGGGGGACAATGAGCAGTTCTTC. Translation: CASRFLLAGGDNEQFF. The chain combines TRBV27 with TRBJ2-1, with 13 bases lining up with TRBD2. Germline trimming cut 6 bases from V and 5 bases from J; bases unmatched to any gene: 7. This CDR3 has 16 amino acids. Germline CDR1 reads MNHEY; CDR2 reads SMNVEV (reference sequence).

This chain connects TRBV2 to TRBJ1-5; 7 nucleotides agree with TRBD1. V lost 6 bases and J lost 7; bases outside the gene matches: 12. Per germline, CDR1 SNHLY and CDR2 FYNNEI. This CDR3 has 15 residues. CDR3 DNA sequence: TGTGCCAGCAGGGGACTACAGGGGCTTGGGCAGCCCCAGCATTTT. Translated, it gives CASRGLQGLGQPQHF.

V and J are TRBV30 and TRBJ2-1; no firm D call. Looked up from germline, CDR1 is GTSNPN and CDR2 is SVGIG (reference sequence). Trimming cost V 8 bases and J 2 bases, with 16 bases left between them. The length of the CDR3 is 14 residues. The CDR3 sequence: CAGKDIFPYNEQFF. CDR3 DNA: TGTGCCGGCAAAGACATTTTCCCCTACAATGAGCAGTTCTTC.

The chain recombines TRBV18 with TRBJ2-1; D is ambiguous. CDR1 KGHSH and CDR2 LQKENI come from the germline V gene. The CDR3 has 13 amino acids. The V end was cut by 2 bases, the J end by 7 bases, with 9 bases between. For the CDR3, the DNA is TGTGCCAGCTCACCAGGGGTTGATAATGAGCAGTTCTTC. Protein: CASSPGVDNEQFF. Full variable domain (rest looked up from reference TRBV18 and TRBJ2-1): NAGVMQNPRHLVRRRGQEARLRCSPMKGHSHVYWYRQLPEEGLKFMVYLQKENIIDESGMPKERFSAEFPKEGPSILRIQQVVRGDSAAYFCASSPGVDNEQFFGPGTRLTVL.

The V call is TRBV27, the J call TRBJ2-1, with no clear D. V was cut by 2 bases and J by 8 bases, with 10 bases left in between. Germline values: CDR1 MNHEY, CDR2 SMNVEV (reference sequence). The CDR3 runs 13 residues. The CDR3 bases are TGTGCCAGCAGTTTACGGGTGGGTTATGAGCAGTTCTTC. It yields the protein CASSLRVGYEQFF.

The chain combines TRBV24-1 with TRBJ2-3; D is possibly TRBD2 (5 bases). V dropped 2 bases and J dropped 5 bases, with 13 bases sitting between them. Germline V gives CDR1 KGHDR, CDR2 SFDVKD. CDR3 size: 15 residues. The CDR3 nucleotides read TGTGCCACCAGTGATTCGAGCGGCGGGCGAGATACGCAGTATTTT. It specifies CATSDSSGGRDTQYF.

This clonotype has only a few counts. This chain links TRBV5-1 with TRBJ2-1; 8 positions agree with TRBD2. The germline gives CDR1 SGHRS, CDR2 YFSETQ. Unmatched junction bases numbered 9, after V lost 4 bases and J lost 6 bases. This CDR3 has 15 amino acids. The CDR3 region is CASSLLAGQSNEQFF. CDR3 DNA: TGCGCCAGCAGCCTGCTAGCGGGTCAGTCCAATGAGCAGTTCTTC.

This clonotype was observed a few times. The V and J genes are TRBV29-1 and TRBJ1-1; tentative D call: TRBD1 (6 bases). This CDR3 has 13 amino acids. Trimming stripped 7 bases from V and 1 base from J, with 13 bases between. Germline CDR1 reads SQVTM; CDR2 reads ANQGSEA. The CDR3 sequence is CSGRRGENTEAFF. In DNA, the CDR3 is TGCAGCGGCCGGAGGGGGGAGAACACTGAAGCTTTCTTT.

The rearrangement links TRBV7-9 to TRBJ1-4; D is uncertain. The V gene lost 5 bases and the J gene lost 3 bases, with 13 bases spanning the gap. Germline V gene sequence: CDR1 SEHNR, CDR2 FQNEAQ (reference sequence). The CDR3 extends over 15 amino acids. The CDR3 here is CASSHGALSNEKLFF. The CDR3 DNA is TGTGCCAGCAGCCATGGAGCACTTTCTAATGAAAAACTGTTTTTT.

The genes are TRBV3-1 and TRBJ1-1, with a tentative D call TRBD1 (6 bases). Trimming stripped 7 bases from V and 13 bases from J, with 28 bases between. This CDR3 has 15 amino acids. Germline lookup yields CDR1 LGHDT and CDR2 YNNKEL (reference sequence). The CDR3 here is CASTNLTPTGLWSFF. The CDR3 bases are TGTGCCAGCACCAACCTTACACCCACAGGGCTATGGAGTTTCTTT.

This sequence joins TRBV29-1 and TRBJ2-5; D may be TRBD2 (5 bases). Trimming took off 2 bases at V and 5 bases at J, with 9 bases between the two ends. CDR1 is SQVTM and CDR2 is ANQGSEA in the germline V gene. This CDR3 contains 12 residues. The chain's CDR3 is CSVERESETQYF. CDR3 DNA sequence: TGCAGCGTTGAACGGGAATCGGAGACCCAGTACTTC.

This clonotype was detected a few times. The chain has TRBV10-3 and TRBJ2-3; 11 bases map to TRBD2. This CDR3 comprises 16 residues. Germline CDR1 ENHRY, CDR2 SYGVKD. J gave up 6 bases and V 7 bases, and 12 bases lay outside the gene matches. This chain's CDR3 is CAIMETSGTLGDTQYF. CDR3 sequence (DNA): TGTGCCATCATGGAGACTAGCGGGACCCTGGGGGATACGCAGTATTTT.

This clonotype was found a few times. The V gene is TRBV29-1, the J gene TRBJ1-1; tentatively, D is TRBD1 (5 bases). Trimming left V 4 bases short and J 2 bases short, with 17 bases between. The CDR3 runs 15 residues. Germline values: CDR1 SQVTM, CDR2 ANQGSEA. The CDR3 nucleotides are TGCAGCGTTGCCAAGGGGCCACGGCAAAACACTGAAGCTTTCTTT. It specifies CSVAKGPRQNTEAFF.

In this sample, this clonotype turned up a few times. The chain links TRBV6-5 to TRBJ1-5; D remains ambiguous. CDR3 length: 14 residues. Germline V CDR1 and CDR2: MNHEY, SVGAGI. V lost 0 bases and J 7 bases, leaving 10 bases between the germline ends. CDR3 sequence: CASSYSLSHQPQHF. Here the CDR3 DNA reads TGTGCCAGCAGTTACTCGCTATCGCACCAGCCCCAGCATTTT.

This clonotype was seen ten or more times. The chain links TRBV5-5 to TRBJ2-1, with D unresolved. Germline values: CDR1 SGHKS, CDR2 YYEKEE (reference sequence). V was pared by 6 bases and J by 3 bases, with 7 bases between. The length of the CDR3 is 12 residues. The CDR3 nucleotides are TGTGCCAGCATGTTAGGCTACAATGAGCAGTTCTTC. The encoded protein is CASMLGYNEQFF.

In DNA form, the CDR3 reads TGCAGTGCTAGAGTGTGGGGGGCTGGGGCCAACGTCCTGACTTTC. Amino acids: CSARVWGAGANVLTF. The rearrangement joins TRBV20-1 to TRBJ2-6, with a possible D match to TRBD2 (6 bases). The CDR3 has 15 residues. V shed 1 base and J shed 2 bases, with 9 bases lying between them. The germline CDR1 and CDR2 sequences are DFQATT and SNEGSKA (reference sequence).